This paragraph reports one T cell receptor beta chain. The data belong to a study of cytomegalovirus exposure and HLA in healthy donors. Primers included in the PCR were 60 Vbeta and 13 Jbeta primers. Data came from immunoSEQ multiplex PCR; TCRdb stores just in-frame clones and leaves some out. The table includes around 190,000 clones, around 88% detected once. CDR1 is MNHNS and CDR2 is SASEGT in the germline V gene. This CDR3 region has 14 residues. Trimming removed 7 bases at V and 6 bases at J, with 15 bases between. This receptor was taken from a man aged 35 to 55 in good health and CMV-seropositive. Input material: PBMCs. The chain carries TRBV6-1 and TRBJ2-2; D not resolved. CDR3 nucleotides: TGTGCCAGCAAGGTTACCAGTGGAGCCGGGGAGCTGTTTTTT. It codes for CASKVTSGAGELFF.